Listed below are T cell receptor beta chains from one sample, sequenced in a study of blood T cell repertoires in COVID-19. Generated by immunoSEQ multiplex PCR, the TCRdb table keeps only in-frame clones and is missing some. The table includes over 300,000 clones, roughly 88% detected once. Sequenced input: PBMCs or T cells enriched from blood (not recorded which). The receptors derive from a woman in her thirties with acute COVID-19. Both conserved end residues are part of each CDR3. Each record gives: D gene, J gene, V gene, CDR3 DNA, CDR3 protein. A D gene is named only where the DNA matches it firmly.

TRBD2,TRBJ2-7,TRBV27,TGTGCCAGCAGTCCCATAGCGGGGGGGCTGGGGGAGCAGTACTTC,CASSPIAGGLGEQYF
TRBD2,TRBJ2-7,TRBV29-1,TGCAGCGTCGGACTAGCGGGCCACGACTACGAGCAGTACTTC,CSVGLAGHDYEQYF
TRBD1,TRBJ1-4,TRBV2,TGTGCCAGCAGTGAACCGGTCGGGACAGGGGTTGAAAAACTGTTTTTT,CASSEPVGTGVEKLFF
NA,TRBJ1-2,TRBV7-9,TGTGCCAGCAGCCGACTTTTCGACTATGGCTACACCTTC,CASSRLFDYGYTF
TRBD2,TRBJ2-5,TRBV10-2,TGCGCCAGCAGTGATTGGACTAGCGGGGGTTGGGCCCGGGAGACCCAGTACTTC,CASSDWTSGGWARETQYF
NA,TRBJ1-2,TRBV2,TGTGCCAGCAGTGAAGTCTGGACTAATGGTGGCTACACCTTC,CASSEVWTNGGYTF
TRBD1,TRBJ2-7,TRBV27,TGTGCCAGCAGTATCGGACAGGGGGGGTCCTACGAGCAGTACTTC,CASSIGQGGSYEQYF
TRBD1,TRBJ1-1,TRBV2,TGTGCCAGCAGGTGGACAGGGGGCAATACTGAAGCTTTCTTT,CASRWTGGNTEAFF
NA,TRBJ2-1,TRBV21-1,TGTGCCAGACAGGGGGCCTTCACAAGATCCTACAATGAGCAGTTCTTC,CARQGAFTRSYNEQFF
NA,TRBJ1-1,TRBV5-1,TGCGCCAGCAGCTTGGGGGGAGGGAGAATGAACACTGAAGCTTTCTTT,CASSLGGGRMNTEAFF
NA,TRBJ1-5,TRBV28,TGTGCCAGCAGTCAGAGAGGACAGATTGTGAATCAGCCCCAGCATTTT,CASSQRGQIVNQPQHF